This TCR beta chain was documented in a study of blood T cell repertoires in COVID-19 (TCRdb year 2020). About the investigation overall: Samples covering the acute and convalescent phases of COVID-19 were provided by collaborators in the United States, Italy and Spain. The material from the prospective study consisted of cDNA or gDNA derived from T cells, B-cell-depleted T cells, or PBMCs. Deeply sampled blood TCRbeta repertoires from subjects exposed to, actively infected with, or recovered from COVID-19 were included in the dataset. A freely available public database, intended as a resource for researchers studying the immune response to SARS-CoV-2, is where the repertoires were released. Samples came from the ongoing ImmuneRACE study (first 160 participants) plus 1,254 subjects from 6 global collaborators. Sample metadata almost always included a de-identified subject ID, COVID-19 status, age in years and sex. Where available, HLA class I and class II types were obtained from metadata supplied by the sample provider rather than from assay-based typing.

Whole blood was collected in K2EDTA tubes by collaborating institutions according to the institutions' own protocols. For TCRbeta analysis, collaborators shipped samples as frozen whole blood, isolated PBMCs, or DNA extracted from either of those sample types. Remarks on this clone: The antigen this receptor binds is unknown. Base qualities are not at hand, and no much larger clone is one base apart.

The immunoSEQ Assay, a bias-controlled multiplex PCR, was used to amplify TCRbeta CDR3 regions from genomic DNA. The paper's processing steps were these. Within the assay, amplification of reference gene primers was used to estimate how many nucleated cells each sample contained. Sequence reads were collapsed and filtered to measure the absolute abundance of every unique TCRbeta CDR3 rearrangement. For each sample, productive Simpson clonality was calculated as the square root of Simpson's diversity index across productive rearrangements. TCRdb re-hosts the immuneACCESS table, in-frame sequences only. Its copies lack some clones; in the studies checked, an unresolved V gene accounts for under half of them, and the cause for the rest is not known. V, J and clone size are taken as reported in that table, and D and trimming were inferred from the DNA itself. Recorded for this sample are approximately 90,000 clones; roughly nine tenths of them occurred a single time. The ten biggest clones cover over 7% of the sample.

Study-level results and caveats: How much clinical and demographic metadata was included differed by source and by participant, and the metadata was provided uncurated.

Sequenced: peripheral blood. The receptor comes from a man over 45 with acute or convalescent COVID-19.

CDR3 protein: CASSLGGRGSTNEKLFF. The sequenced DNA: TGTGCCAGCAGCTTAGGGGGCAGGGGTAGTACTAATGAAAAACTGTTTTTT. The chain is encoded by TRBV7-4 joined to TRBJ1-4; TRBD1 is perhaps the D gene, given 6 matching bases. V drops 1 base and J drops 2 bases, leaving 14 bases in between. The CDR3 spans 17 residues, from the cysteine through the phenylalanine. Of the read, only the CDR3 DNA is kept; its 51 bases are in frame from base 1. From the germline V gene, CDR1 is SGHVT and CDR2 is SQSDAQ. The full variable domain, completed from the reference TRBV7-4 and TRBJ1-4 proteins outside the CDR3, reads GAGVSQSPRYKVAKRGRDVALRCDSISGHVTLYWYRQTLGQGSEVLTYSQSDAQRDKSGRPSGRFSAERPERSVSTLKIQRTEQGDSAVYLCASSLGGRGSTNEKLFFGSGTQLSVL.